The 8 T cell receptor beta chains presented below share a single source sample, sequenced in a study of cytomegalovirus exposure and HLA in healthy donors (dated by TCRdb to 2017 to 2019). Libraries were built with the immunoSEQ multiplex PCR assay. In its TCRdb copy, this immuneACCESS table keeps in-frame sequences only and misses some clones. Where compared with another copy, unresolved V genes explain less than half of these, and the others have no known cause. For this sample there are tens of thousands of clones; over 90% appear just once. The top ten clones comprise approximately 3% of the sample. The source material was PBMCs. The receptor set was obtained from a woman under 30 in good health and CMV-seropositive.

This clone was recorded a few times. This chain uses TRBV5-5 with TRBJ1-6; D is uncertain. V lost 0 bases to trimming and J lost 0 bases, with 13 bases between them. Looked up from germline, CDR1 is SGHKS and CDR2 is YYEKEE (reference sequence). The CDR3 runs to 18 residues. The CDR3 spells CASSLGTGASSYNSPLHF. The DNA for the CDR3 is TGTGCCAGCAGCTTGGGAACGGGTGCTAGCTCCTATAATTCACCCCTCCACTTT. Looking up the rest from reference TRBV5-5 and TRBJ1-6 gives the full variable domain: DAGVTQSPTHLIKTRGQQVTLRCSPISGHKSVSWYQQVLGQGPQFIFQYYEKEERGRGNFPDRFSARQFPNYSSELNVNALLLGDSALYLCASSLGTGASSYNSPLHFGNGTRLTVT.

This rearrangement joins TRBV2 to TRBJ2-5; TRBD2 agrees at 10 bases. V dropped 2 bases and J dropped 0; count of bases not matched to a gene: 9. There are 18 residues in the CDR3. CDR1 and CDR2 from the germline V gene are SNHLY and FYNNEI. The CDR3 spells CASSERASGSVYQETQYF. The CDR3 nucleotides read TGTGCCAGCAGTGAAAGGGCTAGCGGGAGTGTGTACCAAGAGACCCAGTACTTC.

This clone occurred once. The chain links TRBV7-9 to TRBJ1-2, with D unclear. Germline V gives CDR1 SEHNR, CDR2 FQNEAQ (reference sequence). The CDR3 has 12 residues. Trimming pared 3 bases from V and 5 bases from J, leaving 7 bases between. CDR3 nucleotides: TGTGCCAGCAGCTTGCCGGTTTATGGCTACACCTTC. Translated, it gives CASSLPVYGYTF.

The genes are TRBV30 and TRBJ2-6, with D possibly TRBD1 on 6 matching bases. The CDR3 contains 19 residues. CDR1 is GTSNPN and CDR2 is SVGIG in the germline V gene (reference sequence). The ends were cut back, 5 bases at V and 0 bases at J, with 23 bases in the middle. The CDR3 DNA follows: TGTGCCTGGGTGGGGCAGGGGACAACTCCCCGCTCTGGGGCCAACGTCCTGACTTTC. Amino acid sequence: CAWVGQGTTPRSGANVLTF. The full variable domain, rest sourced from reference TRBV30 and TRBJ2-6, is SQTIHQWPATLVQPVGSPLSLECTVEGTSNPNLYWYRQAAGRGLQLLFYSVGIGQISSEVPQNLSASRPQDRQFILSSKKLLLSDSGFYLCAWVGQGTTPRSGANVLTFGAGSRLTVL.

The chain has TRBV28 and TRBJ2-7; 8 bases align to TRBD1. Germline CDR1 MDHEN, CDR2 SYDVKM. This CDR3 spans 14 amino acids. The junction had 10 bases not matched to a gene; V was cut back by 10 bases and J by 2 bases. The DNA of the CDR3 is TGTGCCACCTTAGGACAGGGAGCGGCCTACGAGCAGTACTTC. The encoded protein is CATLGQGAAYEQYF.

The rearrangement joins TRBV6-1 to TRBJ1-6; D may be TRBD1 (5 bases). This CDR3 region has 14 residues. Germline V gives CDR1 MNHNS, CDR2 SASEGT. V was clipped by 7 bases and J by 2 bases, with 9 bases between them. The CDR3 DNA sequence: TGTGCCAGCACGGCAGGGCCCTATAATTCACCCCTCCACTTT. Translated, it gives CASTAGPYNSPLHF.

This clone was picked up one time. V is TRBV4-2 and J is TRBJ2-5, with TRBD2 as a possible D gene (6 bases). Trimming pared 3 bases from V and 5 bases from J, leaving 13 bases between. The CDR3 totals 14 residues. Per germline, CDR1 LGHNA and CDR2 YNFKEQ. CDR3 nucleotide sequence: TGTGCCAGCAGCCACCAGGACCGGGGGGAGACCCAGTACTTC. This gives the protein CASSHQDRGETQYF.

The chain links TRBV28 to TRBJ1-2, with 8 bases aligning to TRBD1. Trimming removed 4 bases from V and 8 bases from J; junction bases left unmatched: 9. Germline lookup yields CDR1 MDHEN and CDR2 SYDVKM. CDR3 size: 14 residues. CDR3 sequence (DNA): TGTGCCAGCAGTTCCCTCATGACAGGGGAAGGCTACACCTTC. Translating it yields CASSSLMTGEGYTF.